Listed below are T cell receptor beta chains from one sample, sequenced in a study of OX40 agonist ivuxolimab in advanced cancers. The table came from immunoSEQ multiplex PCR; TCRdb's copy has only in-frame clones and leaves some out. Here the sample spans 45,000 to 65,000 clones, about 89% being singletons. Source: CD4+ or CD8+ T cells sorted from blood, taken in a trial of the OX40 agonist ivuxolimab. Receptors were obtained from an adult with an advanced solid tumor such as melanoma, head and neck, liver or kidney cancer. Each CDR3 is given with its conserved first and last residue. A D gene is named only where the DNA matches it firmly. Not every row has a clone size; where given, it reads once, few, many or a size class.

d_call: TRBD1; v_call: TRBV7-2; j_call: TRBJ2-5; clone_size: -; cdr3_nt: TGTGCCAGCAGCCAAAGGGGACAGGGGGCGAGTAAGCAAGAGACCCAGTACTTC; cdr3_aa: CASSQRGQGASKQETQYF
d_call: TRBD1; v_call: TRBV7-2; j_call: TRBJ1-5; clone_size: -; cdr3_nt: TGTGCCAGCAGCCTTGACAGGGGTCGTCAGCCCCAGCATTTT; cdr3_aa: CASSLDRGRQPQHF
d_call: -; v_call: TRBV25-1; j_call: TRBJ1-4; clone_size: -; cdr3_nt: TGTGCCAGCAGTGAACGTCCGGTGAGCACTAATGAAAAACTGTTTTTT; cdr3_aa: CASSERPVSTNEKLFF
d_call: -; v_call: TRBV18; j_call: TRBJ2-5; clone_size: few; cdr3_nt: TGTGCCAGCTCACGCCGGCTGGGGGCGACGACCCAAGAGACCCAGTACTTC; cdr3_aa: CASSRRLGATTQETQYF
d_call: -; v_call: TRBV6-1; j_call: TRBJ1-3; clone_size: -; cdr3_nt: TGTGCCAGCTCCGCGGCAGGGGCTGGAAACACCATATATTTT; cdr3_aa: CASSAAGAGNTIYF
d_call: -; v_call: TRBV7-2; j_call: TRBJ2-1; clone_size: -; cdr3_nt: TGTGCCAGCAGCTTAAGGGGCAGAGGGTCCTACAATGAGCAGTTCTTC; cdr3_aa: CASSLRGRGSYNEQFF
d_call: TRBD2; v_call: TRBV9; j_call: TRBJ2-2; clone_size: -; cdr3_nt: TGTGCCAGCAGCTATAGCGGGAGTCACACCGGGGAGCTGTTTTTT; cdr3_aa: CASSYSGSHTGELFF
d_call: TRBD1; v_call: TRBV5-1; j_call: TRBJ2-1; clone_size: -; cdr3_nt: TGCGCCAGCAGCTCCGGACAGGGTGATGGGAATGAGCAGTTCTTC; cdr3_aa: CASSSGQGDGNEQFF
d_call: -; v_call: TRBV2; j_call: TRBJ1-4; clone_size: -; cdr3_nt: TGTGCCAGTTCTCAGGCCCTTGCCGGGGAAAAACTGTTTTTT; cdr3_aa: CASSQALAGEKLFF
d_call: TRBD1; v_call: TRBV5-1; j_call: TRBJ1-6; clone_size: -; cdr3_nt: TGCGCCAGCACCTTCGGGGACAGGGAAGTTTCACCCCTCCACTTT; cdr3_aa: CASTFGDREVSPLHF
d_call: -; v_call: TRBV28; j_call: TRBJ1-3; clone_size: -; cdr3_nt: TGTGCCAGCAGTTTAAGGGTTACTGGAAACACCATATATTTT; cdr3_aa: CASSLRVTGNTIYF
d_call: -; v_call: TRBV2; j_call: TRBJ1-5; clone_size: few; cdr3_nt: TGTGCCAGCAGCGGGACGGAGTATAGCAATCAGCCCCAGCATTTT; cdr3_aa: CASSGTEYSNQPQHF
d_call: TRBD1; v_call: TRBV28; j_call: TRBJ1-2; clone_size: medium-sized; cdr3_nt: TGTGCCAGCAGACTGCACCTCAAGGCCCGGGACAGGAATGGGGGTGGCTACACCTTC; cdr3_aa: CASRLHLKARDRNGGGYTF
d_call: TRBD1; v_call: TRBV15; j_call: TRBJ1-4; clone_size: -; cdr3_nt: TGTGCCACCAGCAGAGATGGAACAGGGGGTGAAAAACTGTTTTTT; cdr3_aa: CATSRDGTGGEKLFF
d_call: -; v_call: TRBV5-4; j_call: TRBJ2-1; clone_size: -; cdr3_nt: TGTGCCAGCAGATTATCGCTTGACAGTAACAATGAGCAGTTCTTC; cdr3_aa: CASRLSLDSNNEQFF
d_call: -; v_call: TRBV14; j_call: TRBJ2-1; clone_size: -; cdr3_nt: TGTGCCAGCAGCCCCTTAAGGGCCCATGGCAATGAGCAGTTCTTC; cdr3_aa: CASSPLRAHGNEQFF
d_call: TRBD1; v_call: TRBV2; j_call: TRBJ2-6; clone_size: few; cdr3_nt: TGTGCCAGCAGCACGAGGGGGCCTGGGGCCAACGTCCTGACTTTC; cdr3_aa: CASSTRGPGANVLTF
d_call: TRBD2; v_call: TRBV6-5; j_call: TRBJ2-3; clone_size: -; cdr3_nt: TGTGCCAGCAGGCCGGGGGGGACAGATACGCAGTATTTT; cdr3_aa: CASRPGGTDTQYF
d_call: -; v_call: TRBV18; j_call: TRBJ1-4; clone_size: -; cdr3_nt: TGTGCCAGCTCACCGCAGGGTATCACTAATGAAAAACTGTTTTTT; cdr3_aa: CASSPQGITNEKLFF
d_call: -; v_call: TRBV28; j_call: TRBJ2-3; clone_size: -; cdr3_nt: TGTGCCAGCAGTTCTCGGGCCCTCGACGATACGCAGTATTTT; cdr3_aa: CASSSRALDDTQYF
d_call: -; v_call: TRBV15; j_call: TRBJ1-3; clone_size: -; cdr3_nt: TGTGCCACCAGCAGAGATCCCACAAGGGGATCTGGAAACACCATATATTTT; cdr3_aa: CATSRDPTRGSGNTIYF
d_call: -; v_call: TRBV28; j_call: TRBJ1-4; clone_size: -; cdr3_nt: TGTGCCAGCTGGGGAACTAATGAAAAACTGTTTTTT; cdr3_aa: CASWGTNEKLFF
d_call: -; v_call: TRBV20-1; j_call: TRBJ1-1; clone_size: -; cdr3_nt: TGCAGTGCGCCAAAACACACTGAAGCTTTCTTT; cdr3_aa: CSAPKHTEAFF
d_call: -; v_call: TRBV9; j_call: TRBJ1-2; clone_size: -; cdr3_nt: TGTGCCAGCAGCGCCCGGGGCCCAGGGTATGGCTACACCTTC; cdr3_aa: CASSARGPGYGYTF
d_call: -; v_call: TRBV30; j_call: TRBJ2-1; clone_size: few; cdr3_nt: TGTGCCTGGAGTCCCATCGCTGGGGTGGAGCAGTTCTTC; cdr3_aa: CAWSPIAGVEQFF
d_call: TRBD2; v_call: TRBV19; j_call: TRBJ2-2; clone_size: few; cdr3_nt: TGTGCCAGTAGTATCTTGGCGGGGGAGAAGCCCGGGGAGCTGTTTTTT; cdr3_aa: CASSILAGEKPGELFF
d_call: -; v_call: TRBV23-1; j_call: TRBJ1-4; clone_size: -; cdr3_nt: TGCGCCACGAGGCACCCGAGGGAGTCGGATCAAAAACTGTTTTTT; cdr3_aa: CATRHPRESDQKLFF
d_call: -; v_call: TRBV28; j_call: TRBJ1-2; clone_size: -; cdr3_nt: TGTGCCAGCAGTTTGACAGCCTATGGCTACACCTTC; cdr3_aa: CASSLTAYGYTF
d_call: -; v_call: TRBV6-6; j_call: TRBJ2-2; clone_size: -; cdr3_nt: TGTGCCAGCAGTTACAAGGGACTTAACACCGGGGAGCTGTTTTTT; cdr3_aa: CASSYKGLNTGELFF
d_call: -; v_call: TRBV2; j_call: TRBJ2-2; clone_size: -; cdr3_nt: TGTGCCAGCAGTCCCAGGCGGTTAGACACCGGGGAGCTGTTTTTT; cdr3_aa: CASSPRRLDTGELFF
d_call: TRBD1; v_call: TRBV5-1; j_call: TRBJ1-6; clone_size: -; cdr3_nt: TGCGCCAGCAGCTTGACGGGTGGGGACAGGGGCTTTACTTCACCCCTCCACTTT; cdr3_aa: CASSLTGGDRGFTSPLHF
d_call: -; v_call: TRBV2; j_call: TRBJ1-4; clone_size: once; cdr3_nt: TGTGCCAGCAACCCATCCAGGGGCAATGCTGAAAAACTGTTTTTT; cdr3_aa: CASNPSRGNAEKLFF
d_call: -; v_call: TRBV5-6; j_call: TRBJ2-4; clone_size: -; cdr3_nt: TGTGCCAGCAGCTTGAGTCCAGGGACGACAGCCAAAAACATTCAGTACTTC; cdr3_aa: CASSLSPGTTAKNIQYF
d_call: TRBD2; v_call: TRBV6-6; j_call: TRBJ2-2; clone_size: -; cdr3_nt: TGTGCCAGCACCCACGGGGGGACGAACACCGGGGAGCTGTTTTTT; cdr3_aa: CASTHGGTNTGELFF
d_call: -; v_call: TRBV27; j_call: TRBJ1-2; clone_size: -; cdr3_nt: TGTGCCAGCAGTTTACAGGGAGACTATGGCTACACCTTC; cdr3_aa: CASSLQGDYGYTF
d_call: TRBD1; v_call: TRBV5-1; j_call: TRBJ2-3; clone_size: few; cdr3_nt: TGCGCCAGCAGTCCGCCTTCGGGACAGAGCACAGATACGCAGTATTTT; cdr3_aa: CASSPPSGQSTDTQYF
d_call: -; v_call: TRBV7-8; j_call: TRBJ1-1; clone_size: once; cdr3_nt: TGTGCCAGCAGCTCTTTAGTTGCGAGAGCTTTCTTT; cdr3_aa: CASSSLVARAFF
d_call: -; v_call: TRBV18; j_call: TRBJ1-1; clone_size: -; cdr3_nt: TGTGCCAGCTCACCGACCCAGGGGTTGTACACTGAAGCTTTCTTT; cdr3_aa: CASSPTQGLYTEAFF
d_call: -; v_call: TRBV7-9; j_call: TRBJ2-1; clone_size: medium-sized; cdr3_nt: TGTGCCAGCAGCTTAGACTGGAATGAGCAGTTCTTC; cdr3_aa: CASSLDWNEQFF
d_call: -; v_call: TRBV27; j_call: TRBJ1-1; clone_size: medium-sized; cdr3_nt: TGTGCCAGCATTCGCCGGGGAATCGAGAACACTGAAGCTTTCTTT; cdr3_aa: CASIRRGIENTEAFF
d_call: TRBD2; v_call: TRBV28; j_call: TRBJ2-7; clone_size: -; cdr3_nt: TGTGCCAGCAGTAACGGACTAGCGGCAACCTACGAGCAGTACTTC; cdr3_aa: CASSNGLAATYEQYF
d_call: TRBD2; v_call: TRBV5-6; j_call: TRBJ2-1; clone_size: -; cdr3_nt: TGTGCCAGCAGCTTGTGGGGCTTAGCGGGAGGTAATGAGCAGTTCTTC; cdr3_aa: CASSLWGLAGGNEQFF
d_call: -; v_call: TRBV5-1; j_call: TRBJ2-3; clone_size: -; cdr3_nt: TGCGCCAGCAGCTACAGCACAGATACGCAGTATTTT; cdr3_aa: CASSYSTDTQYF
d_call: -; v_call: TRBV5-5; j_call: TRBJ1-1; clone_size: -; cdr3_nt: TGTGCCAGCAGCTTGTACCCAAAGGCCACTGAAGCTTTCTTT; cdr3_aa: CASSLYPKATEAFF
d_call: -; v_call: TRBV11-3; j_call: TRBJ1-6; clone_size: -; cdr3_nt: TGTGCCAGCAGCTTGGGGGAAAATTCACCCCTCCACTTT; cdr3_aa: CASSLGENSPLHF
d_call: -; v_call: TRBV4-1; j_call: TRBJ1-6; clone_size: -; cdr3_nt: TGCGCCAGCAGCCAAGACTATCGACAGTCCTATAATTCACCCCTCCACTTT; cdr3_aa: CASSQDYRQSYNSPLHF
d_call: TRBD2; v_call: TRBV2; j_call: TRBJ2-7; clone_size: -; cdr3_nt: TGTGCCAGCAGGCGGACCTCTAGCGGGATGGACTACGAGCAGTACTTC; cdr3_aa: CASRRTSSGMDYEQYF
d_call: TRBD2; v_call: TRBV7-2; j_call: TRBJ2-1; clone_size: -; cdr3_nt: TGTGCCAGCGGGGGGACTAGCGCCTCCTACAATGAGCAGTTCTTC; cdr3_aa: CASGGTSASYNEQFF
d_call: -; v_call: TRBV6-5; j_call: TRBJ1-2; clone_size: once; cdr3_nt: TGTGCCAGCAGGGACACTATCTATGGCTACACCTTC; cdr3_aa: CASRDTIYGYTF
d_call: -; v_call: TRBV7-6; j_call: TRBJ1-2; clone_size: -; cdr3_nt: TGTGCCAGCAGCGTTACAGGGCCCTACCCGTGGGGCTACACCTTC; cdr3_aa: CASSVTGPYPWGYTF
d_call: -; v_call: TRBV5-1; j_call: TRBJ1-1; clone_size: -; cdr3_nt: TGCGCCAGCAGCTTGGGGCAGGGACACACTGAAGCTTTCTTT; cdr3_aa: CASSLGQGHTEAFF
d_call: TRBD1; v_call: TRBV7-2; j_call: TRBJ2-2; clone_size: -; cdr3_nt: TGTGCCAGCAGCCGACTCCTCGGGACAGGGACAACCGCCGGGGAGCTGTTTTTT; cdr3_aa: CASSRLLGTGTTAGELFF
d_call: -; v_call: TRBV7-9; j_call: TRBJ2-5; clone_size: -; cdr3_nt: TGTGCCAGCACCTCCTTTGGTAGCGGTCTCCAAGAGACCCAGTACTTC; cdr3_aa: CASTSFGSGLQETQYF
d_call: -; v_call: TRBV29-1; j_call: TRBJ2-1; clone_size: -; cdr3_nt: TGCAGCGTTGAGGGCCGGGATACAGGAATCGGGTCCTACAATGAGCAGTTCTTC; cdr3_aa: CSVEGRDTGIGSYNEQFF
d_call: -; v_call: TRBV6-5; j_call: TRBJ1-1; clone_size: -; cdr3_nt: TGTGCCAGCAGTTATGGACAGCTGAACACTGAAGCTTTCTTT; cdr3_aa: CASSYGQLNTEAFF
d_call: TRBD2; v_call: TRBV11-2; j_call: TRBJ2-1; clone_size: -; cdr3_nt: TGTGCCAGCAGCTCGGACCCCGGGAGGGTCCATGAGCAGTTCTTC; cdr3_aa: CASSSDPGRVHEQFF
d_call: -; v_call: TRBV19; j_call: TRBJ1-5; clone_size: -; cdr3_nt: TGTGCCAGTAGTATAAGCAGACCCTCGGGCAATCAGCCCCAGCATTTT; cdr3_aa: CASSISRPSGNQPQHF
d_call: -; v_call: TRBV18; j_call: TRBJ1-6; clone_size: -; cdr3_nt: TGTGCCAGCTCACCAACGAATAATTCACCCCTCCACTTT; cdr3_aa: CASSPTNNSPLHF